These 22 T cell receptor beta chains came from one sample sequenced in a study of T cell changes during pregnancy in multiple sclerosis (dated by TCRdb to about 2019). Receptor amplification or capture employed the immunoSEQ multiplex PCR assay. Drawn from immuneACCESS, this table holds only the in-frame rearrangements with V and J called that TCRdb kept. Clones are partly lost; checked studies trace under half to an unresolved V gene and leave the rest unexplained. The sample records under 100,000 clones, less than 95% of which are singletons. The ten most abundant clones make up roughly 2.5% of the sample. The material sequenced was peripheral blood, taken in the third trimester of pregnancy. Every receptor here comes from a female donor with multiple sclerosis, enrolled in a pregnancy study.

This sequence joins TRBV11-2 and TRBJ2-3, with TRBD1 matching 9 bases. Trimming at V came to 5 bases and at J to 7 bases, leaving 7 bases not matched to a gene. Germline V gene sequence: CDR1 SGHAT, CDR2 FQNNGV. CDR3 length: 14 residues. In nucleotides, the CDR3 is TGTGCCAGCAGCCTCGGGACAGGGTTGTATACGCAGTATTTT. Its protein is CASSLGTGLYTQYF.

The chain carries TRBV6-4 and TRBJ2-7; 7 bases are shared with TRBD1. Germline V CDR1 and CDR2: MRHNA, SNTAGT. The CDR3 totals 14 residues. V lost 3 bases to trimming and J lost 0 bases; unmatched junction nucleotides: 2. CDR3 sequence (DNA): TGTGCCAGCAGTGAACAGGGGACCTCCTACGAGCAGTACTTC. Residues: CASSEQGTSYEQYF.

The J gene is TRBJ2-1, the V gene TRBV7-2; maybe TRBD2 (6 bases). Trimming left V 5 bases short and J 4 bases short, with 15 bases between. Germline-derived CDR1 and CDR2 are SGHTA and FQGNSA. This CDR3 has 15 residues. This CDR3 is CASSAPGLVYNEQFF. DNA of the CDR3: TGTGCCAGCAGCGCTCCGGGACTTGTATACAATGAGCAGTTCTTC.

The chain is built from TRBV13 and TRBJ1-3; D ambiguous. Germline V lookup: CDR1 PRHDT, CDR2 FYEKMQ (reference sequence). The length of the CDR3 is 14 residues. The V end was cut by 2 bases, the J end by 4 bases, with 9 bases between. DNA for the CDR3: TGTGCCAGCAGCTTAAAACAATACGGAAACACCATATATTTT. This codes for CASSLKQYGNTIYF.

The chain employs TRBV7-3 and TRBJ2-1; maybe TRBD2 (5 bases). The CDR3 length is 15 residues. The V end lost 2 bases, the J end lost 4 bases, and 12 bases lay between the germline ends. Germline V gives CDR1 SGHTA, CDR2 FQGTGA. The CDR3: CASSLEDRGYNEQFF. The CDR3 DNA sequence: TGTGCCAGCAGCTTAGAGGACCGGGGTTACAATGAGCAGTTCTTC. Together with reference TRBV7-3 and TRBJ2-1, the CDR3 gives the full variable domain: GAGVSQTPSNKVTEKGKYVELRCDPISGHTALYWYRQSLGQGPEFLIYFQGTGAADDSGLPNDRFFAVRPEGSVSTLKIQRTERGDSAVYLCASSLEDRGYNEQFFGPGTRLTVL.

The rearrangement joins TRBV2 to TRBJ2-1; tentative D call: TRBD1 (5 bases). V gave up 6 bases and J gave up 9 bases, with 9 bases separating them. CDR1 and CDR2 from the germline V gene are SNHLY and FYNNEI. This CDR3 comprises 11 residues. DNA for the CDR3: TGTGCCAGCAGAGCAGGGATTGAGCAGTTCTTC. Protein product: CASRAGIEQFF.

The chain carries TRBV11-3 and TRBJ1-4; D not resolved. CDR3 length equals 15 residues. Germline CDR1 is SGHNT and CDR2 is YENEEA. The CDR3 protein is CRNSVTRESNEKLFF. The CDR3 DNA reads TGTAGAAACTCGGTAACCCGGGAATCTAATGAAAAACTGTTTTTT.

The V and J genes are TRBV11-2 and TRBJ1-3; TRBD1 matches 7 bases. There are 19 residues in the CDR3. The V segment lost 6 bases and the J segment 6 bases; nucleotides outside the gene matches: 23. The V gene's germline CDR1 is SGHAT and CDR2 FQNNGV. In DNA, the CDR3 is TGTGCCAGCAGAGAGCTGACAGGGAATGCACTATTACGTGAAAACACCATATATTTT. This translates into CASRELTGNALLRENTIYF.

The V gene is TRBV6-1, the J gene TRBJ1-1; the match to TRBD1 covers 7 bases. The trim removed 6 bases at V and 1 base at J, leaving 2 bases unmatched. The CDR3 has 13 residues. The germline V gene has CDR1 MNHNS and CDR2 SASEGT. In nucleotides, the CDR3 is TGTGCCAGCAGACGGACAGGGAACACTGAAGCTTTCTTT. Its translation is CASRRTGNTEAFF.

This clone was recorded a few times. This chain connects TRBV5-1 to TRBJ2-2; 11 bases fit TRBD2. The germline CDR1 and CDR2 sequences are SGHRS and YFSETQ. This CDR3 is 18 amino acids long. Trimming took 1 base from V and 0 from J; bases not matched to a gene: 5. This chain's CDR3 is CASSLTLAGGTNTGELFF. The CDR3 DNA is TGCGCCAGCAGCTTGACTCTAGCGGGGGGTACGAACACCGGGGAGCTGTTTTTT.

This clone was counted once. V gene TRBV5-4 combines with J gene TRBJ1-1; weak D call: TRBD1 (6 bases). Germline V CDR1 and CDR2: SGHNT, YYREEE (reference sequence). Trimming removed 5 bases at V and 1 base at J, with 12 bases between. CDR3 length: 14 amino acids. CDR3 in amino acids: CASRGAGKNTEAFF. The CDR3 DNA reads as TGTGCCAGCAGGGGGGCAGGGAAGAACACTGAAGCTTTCTTT. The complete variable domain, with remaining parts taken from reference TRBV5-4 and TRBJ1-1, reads ETGVTQSPTHLIKTRGQQVTLRCSSQSGHNTVSWYQQALGQGPQFIFQYYREEENGRGNFPPRFSGLQFPNYSSELNVNALELDDSALYLCASRGAGKNTEAFFGQGTRLTVV.

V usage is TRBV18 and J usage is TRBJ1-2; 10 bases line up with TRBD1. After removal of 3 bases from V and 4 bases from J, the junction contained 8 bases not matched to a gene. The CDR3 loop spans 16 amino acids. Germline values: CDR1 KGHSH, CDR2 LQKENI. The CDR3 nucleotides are TGTGCCAGCTCACCCCCCGACAGGGGGCCTACCTATGGCTACACCTTC. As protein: CASSPPDRGPTYGYTF.

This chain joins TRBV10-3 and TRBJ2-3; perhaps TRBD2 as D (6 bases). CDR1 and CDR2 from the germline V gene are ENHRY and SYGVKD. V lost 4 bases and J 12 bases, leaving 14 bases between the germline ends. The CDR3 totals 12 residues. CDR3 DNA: TGTGCCATCAGTGTCCTGCGGGACTCACAGTATTTT. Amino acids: CAISVLRDSQYF.

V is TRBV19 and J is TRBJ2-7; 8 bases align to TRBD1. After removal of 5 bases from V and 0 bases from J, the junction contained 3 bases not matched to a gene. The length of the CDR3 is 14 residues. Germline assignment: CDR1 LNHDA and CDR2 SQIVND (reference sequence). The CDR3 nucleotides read TGTGCCAGTAGTCCAGGGGGCGGCTCCTACGAGCAGTACTTC. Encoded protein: CASSPGGGSYEQYF.

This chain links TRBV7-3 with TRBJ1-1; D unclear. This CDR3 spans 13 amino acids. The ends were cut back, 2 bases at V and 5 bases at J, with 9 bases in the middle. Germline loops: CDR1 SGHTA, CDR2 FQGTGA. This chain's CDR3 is CASSLYSGTEAFF. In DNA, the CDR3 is TGTGCCAGCAGCTTATATTCGGGAACTGAAGCTTTCTTT.

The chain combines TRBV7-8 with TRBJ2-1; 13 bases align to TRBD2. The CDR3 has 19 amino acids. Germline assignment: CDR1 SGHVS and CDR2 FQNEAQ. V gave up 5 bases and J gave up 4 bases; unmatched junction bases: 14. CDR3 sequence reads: CASSPGLAGATPLYNEQFF. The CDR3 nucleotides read TGTGCCAGCAGCCCCGGACTAGCGGGGGCCACCCCCCTTTACAATGAGCAGTTCTTC.

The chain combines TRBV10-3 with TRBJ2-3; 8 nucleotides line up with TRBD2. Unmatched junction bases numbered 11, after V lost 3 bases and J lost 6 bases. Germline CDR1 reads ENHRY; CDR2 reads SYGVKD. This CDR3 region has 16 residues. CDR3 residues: CAISEPTSGQGDTQYF. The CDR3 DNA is TGTGCCATCAGTGAACCTACTAGCGGCCAAGGGGATACGCAGTATTTT.

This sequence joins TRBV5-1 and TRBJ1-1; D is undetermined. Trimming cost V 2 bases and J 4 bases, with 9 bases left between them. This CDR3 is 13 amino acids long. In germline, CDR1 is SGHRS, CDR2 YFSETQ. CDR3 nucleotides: TGCGCCAGCAGCTTACACAGTAGCACTGAAGCTTTCTTT. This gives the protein CASSLHSSTEAFF.

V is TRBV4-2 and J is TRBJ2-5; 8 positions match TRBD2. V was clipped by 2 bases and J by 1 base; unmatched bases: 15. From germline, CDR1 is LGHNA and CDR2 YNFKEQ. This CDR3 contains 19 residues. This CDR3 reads CASSQPNEPSGGPQETQYF. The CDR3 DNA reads TGTGCCAGCAGCCAACCCAACGAACCGAGCGGGGGACCCCAAGAGACCCAGTACTTC.

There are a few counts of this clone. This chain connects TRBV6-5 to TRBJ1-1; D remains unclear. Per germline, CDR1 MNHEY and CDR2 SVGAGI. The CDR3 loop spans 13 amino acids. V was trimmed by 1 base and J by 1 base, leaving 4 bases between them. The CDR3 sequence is CASSYFGNTEAFF. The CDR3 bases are TGTGCCAGCAGTTACTTCGGGAACACTGAAGCTTTCTTT.

The CDR3: CASSFDRGYGYTF. DNA of the CDR3: TGTGCCAGCAGTTTTGACAGGGGTTATGGCTACACCTTC. The V gene is TRBV27, the J gene TRBJ1-2, with 8 bases aligning to TRBD1. The length of the CDR3 is 13 residues. The junction had 2 bases not matched to a gene; V was cut back by 3 bases and J by 5 bases. Germline V lookup: CDR1 MNHEY, CDR2 SMNVEV (reference sequence).

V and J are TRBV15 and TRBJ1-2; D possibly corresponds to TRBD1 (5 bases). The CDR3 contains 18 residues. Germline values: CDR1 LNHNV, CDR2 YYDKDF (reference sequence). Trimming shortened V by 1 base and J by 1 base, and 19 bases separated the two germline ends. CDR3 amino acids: CATSRGGGQGGVNYGYTF. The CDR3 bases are TGTGCCACCAGCAGAGGGGGTGGGCAGGGTGGGGTTAACTATGGCTACACCTTC.